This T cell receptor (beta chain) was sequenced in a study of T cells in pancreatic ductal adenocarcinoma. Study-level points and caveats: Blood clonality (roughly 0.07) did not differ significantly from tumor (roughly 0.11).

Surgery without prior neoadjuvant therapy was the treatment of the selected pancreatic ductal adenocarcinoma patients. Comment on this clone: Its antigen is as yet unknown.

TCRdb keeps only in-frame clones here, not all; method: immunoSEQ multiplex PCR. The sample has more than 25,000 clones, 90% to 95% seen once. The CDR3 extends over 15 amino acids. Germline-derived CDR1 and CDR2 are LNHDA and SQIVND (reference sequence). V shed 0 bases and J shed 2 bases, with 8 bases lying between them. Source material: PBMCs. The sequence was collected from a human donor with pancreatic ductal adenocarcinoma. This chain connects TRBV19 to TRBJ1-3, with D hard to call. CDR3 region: CASSIDMWAGNTIYF. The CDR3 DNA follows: TGTGCCAGTAGTATAGATATGTGGGCTGGAAACACCATATATTTT.